This T cell receptor beta chain was recovered during a study of control samples from healthy donors and cancer patients. Germline CDR1 is GTSNPN and CDR2 is SVGIG (reference sequence). The V and J ends lost 0 bases and 4 bases respectively, with 7 bases between them. The length of the CDR3 is 13 residues. Generated by immunoSEQ multiplex PCR, the TCRdb table keeps only in-frame clones and is missing some. The table shows about 89,000 clones, with around nine tenths occurring only once. This rearrangement joins TRBV30 to TRBJ1-3, with unresolved D. Sequenced sample: blood. The TCR originated in a man aged 30 to 45 in good health. Here the CDR3 reads CAWSVIRGNTIYF. CDR3 coding DNA: TGTGCCTGGAGTGTTATTAGGGGAAACACCATATATTTT.